What follows is one TCR beta chain and its context. Its cognate antigen is unknown. This entry is derived from a study of T cells in localized non-small cell lung cancer. Notes on the study in general: Tumor samples were not multi-region, leaving intratumor heterogeneity unexcluded.

TCRdb's copy holds only in-frame clones and misses some; the assay was immunoSEQ multiplex PCR. The table has about 72,000 clones, approximately 84% seen once. The length of the CDR3 is 15 residues. With 2 bases clipped from V and 2 bases from J, the junction kept 3 bases outside the gene matches. Germline assignment: CDR1 SGHAT and CDR2 FQNNGV. The material was peripheral blood, obtained before any cancer treatment. The chain is built from TRBV11-2 and TRBJ2-7, with TRBD2 matching 10 bases. This TCR was sampled from a female donor at least 60 years old with stage I lung adenocarcinoma. The CDR3 protein is CASSLSSGRAYEQYF. The CDR3 nucleotides read TGTGCCAGCAGCTTATCGAGCGGGAGGGCCTACGAGCAGTACTTC.